Listed here is a single T cell receptor (beta chain). Its antigen is still unknown. Individuals with ophthalmopathy presented a Clinical Activity Score of at least 3, a NOSPECS grade of at least 4 and a duration under 3 months. The data stem from a study of T cells in Graves' hyperthyroidism and ophthalmopathy. Broader study findings: A model built on 13 V-J features separated ophthalmopathy from stable hyperthyroidism. The majority of expanded thyroid clonotypes above 0.001 also appeared in blood. Ophthalmopathy was predicted by the model a median of approximately 6 months ahead of onset.

Germline loops: CDR1 MNHEY, CDR2 SMNVEV (reference sequence). The CDR3 runs to 14 residues. Trimming took 5 bases from V and 7 from J, leaving 17 bases between them. The investigators amplified TCR beta CDR3 regions from RNA transcripts. Carried out on the TCR CDR3, a first-round RT-PCR used the HTBI primer set. TCRdb re-called the multiplex PCR reads with MiXCR, one entry per CDR3 protein. Among 560,000 or so distinct CDR3 sequences listed, about 20% were seen once. The V and J genes are TRBV27 and TRBJ1-1; possibly TRBD1 for D (5 bases). What was sequenced was blood. The TCR originated in a man aged 35-49 years with Graves' ophthalmopathy. CDR3 sequence: CASSGFPGRLEAFF. CDR3 sequence (DNA): TGTGCCAGCAGTGGATTTCCGGGACGCCTTGAAGCTTTCTTT.